This entry describes one T cell receptor (beta chain). What it recognizes is unknown. The sample comes from a study of cytomegalovirus exposure and HLA in healthy donors. Use of 60 Vbeta and 13 Jbeta primers characterized the PCR. Here immunoSEQ multiplex PCR was the method, and the copy in TCRdb shows in-frame clones only, minus some. The table shows 160,000 or so clones, with over 75% occurring only once. Study outcomes and limitations: Later on, an analysis showed TCR association rates differing by HLA locus, with DRB1 the most and HLA-C the fewest. The authors enumerated around 150 TCR beta chains as linked to cytomegalovirus.

Healthy people donating bone marrow made up the donors. Likely unrecorded immune exposures existed in these nominally healthy donors. The J segment lost 6 bases and the V segment lost 3 bases, leaving 9 bases of the junction unmatched. Germline assignment: CDR1 SGDLS and CDR2 YYNGEE. The CDR3 extends over 17 amino acids. The sequencing sample was made of PBMCs. The sequence was obtained from a woman under 40 in good health and CMV-seronegative. The chain has TRBV9 and TRBJ2-3, with 14 positions matching TRBD2. The CDR3 here is CASSDGLAGGKFDTQYF. DNA of the CDR3: TGTGCCAGCAGCGACGGACTAGCGGGGGGAAAATTCGATACGCAGTATTTT.